These 2 T cell receptor beta chains share one sample of origin, sequenced in a study of OX40 agonist ivuxolimab in advanced cancers. TCRdb's copy holds only in-frame clones and misses some; the assay was immunoSEQ multiplex PCR. The sample holds around 34,000 clones, approximately 89% seen once. The specimen was CD4+ or CD8+ T cells sorted from blood, collected in a trial of the OX40 agonist ivuxolimab. The receptor set was obtained from an adult with an advanced solid tumor such as melanoma, head and neck, liver or kidney cancer.

This clone has just a few counts. V is TRBV5-6 and J is TRBJ2-7; D is possibly TRBD1 (6 bases). The ends were cut back, 4 bases at V and 0 bases at J, with 14 bases in the middle. CDR1 and CDR2 (germline): SGHDT, YYEEEE. The CDR3 is 15 residues long. The CDR3 is CASSMQGYSSYEQYF. As DNA, the CDR3 is TGTGCCAGCAGCATGCAGGGGTACAGCTCCTACGAGCAGTACTTC.

This rearrangement joins TRBV9 to TRBJ2-4; D unresolved. Germline V gives CDR1 SGDLS, CDR2 YYNGEE. CDR3 length: 16 amino acids. The V end was cut by 4 bases, the J end by 0 bases, with 14 bases between. CDR3 in DNA: TGTGCCAGCAGCACCGGCAAGGTTCTAGCCAAAAACATTCAGTACTTC. It yields the protein CASSTGKVLAKNIQYF.